One and the same sample provided the 18 T cell receptor beta chains below, sequenced in a study of blood T cell repertoires in COVID-19. TCRdb's copy holds only in-frame clones and misses some; the assay was immunoSEQ multiplex PCR. The sample contains 80,000 or so clones, 77% of which appear only once. Input material: peripheral blood. These receptors all come from a human donor in a cohort sampled during active COVID-19.

There are a few counts of this clone. The J gene is TRBJ2-7, the V gene TRBV20-1; TRBD1 matches at 7 bases. Germline V gene lookup returns CDR1 DFQATT and CDR2 SNEGSKA (reference sequence). The J segment lost 3 bases and the V segment lost 3 bases, leaving 5 bases of the junction unmatched. The CDR3 extends over 13 amino acids. DNA for the CDR3: TGCAGTGCTAGTTGGGACAGAGTCTACGAGCAGTACTTC. The encoded protein is CSASWDRVYEQYF.

The chain couples TRBV5-1 to TRBJ2-7; 7 bases fit TRBD2. This CDR3 comprises 15 residues. From germline, CDR1 is SGHRS and CDR2 YFSETQ. Losses at the gene ends were 0 bases for V and 2 bases for J; bases not matched to a gene: 5. Written as DNA, the CDR3 is TGCGCCAGCAGCTTGGATCCTAGCGGAGCCTACGAGCAGTACTTC. This translates into CASSLDPSGAYEQYF.

The chain joins TRBV3-1 (or the pseudogene TRBV3-2) to TRBJ2-7, with 9 nucleotides matching TRBD1. Trimming at V came to 1 base and at J to 6 bases, leaving 7 bases not matched to a gene. CDR1 is LGHDT, CDR2 YNNKEL, per germline (reference sequence). This CDR3 spans 15 amino acids. The CDR3 here is CASSQGQGESSEQYF. In DNA form, the CDR3 reads TGTGCCAGCAGCCAAGGACAGGGGGAATCTAGCGAGCAGTACTTC.

The chain combines TRBV2 with TRBJ1-5, with 7 bases fitting TRBD1. Per the germline V gene, CDR1 is SNHLY and CDR2 is FYNNEI. The V gene end was trimmed by 6 bases and the J gene end by 0 bases; junction bases not matched to a gene: 5. This CDR3 has 15 residues. CDR3 amino acids: CASSSTGHSNQPQHF. In DNA, the CDR3 is TGTGCCAGCAGCTCGACAGGGCATAGCAATCAGCCCCAGCATTTT.

The chain carries TRBV9 and TRBJ2-5; 7 bases align to TRBD1. After removal of 3 bases from V and 5 bases from J, the junction contained 7 bases not matched to a gene. In germline, CDR1 is SGDLS, CDR2 YYNGEE. This CDR3 is 14 amino acids long. The CDR3 spells CASSAGTAGETQYF. DNA of the CDR3: TGTGCCAGCAGCGCGGGGACAGCTGGGGAGACCCAGTACTTC.

J is TRBJ2-1 and V is TRBV18; 9 bases are shared with TRBD2. This CDR3 region has 16 residues. CDR1 is KGHSH and CDR2 is LQKENI in the germline V gene. Trimming at V came to 1 base and at J to 6 bases, leaving 7 bases not matched to a gene. The CDR3 protein is CASSPQGAGGPNEQFF. The CDR3 DNA reads as TGTGCCAGCTCACCACAGGGTGCGGGGGGGCCCAATGAGCAGTTCTTC. Filled out from reference TRBV18 and TRBJ2-1, the complete variable domain reads NAGVMQNPRHLVRRRGQEARLRCSPMKGHSHVYWYRQLPEEGLKFMVYLQKENIIDESGMPKERFSAEFPKEGPSILRIQQVVRGDSAAYFCASSPQGAGGPNEQFFGPGTRLTVL.

This rearrangement joins TRBV19 to TRBJ1-4; D perhaps matches TRBD1 (6 bases). The CDR3 runs 12 residues. CDR1 is LNHDA, CDR2 SQIVND, per germline (reference sequence). The V end lost 9 bases, the J end lost 11 bases, and 16 bases lay between the germline ends. CDR3 in DNA: TGTGCCAGCACAGGGAGTTTTGGGAAACTGTTTTTT. Translated, it gives CASTGSFGKLFF.

The chain links TRBV11-2 to TRBJ1-2, with 8 bases that match TRBD1. The CDR3 is 14 amino acids. J was trimmed by 4 bases and V by 6 bases; bases with no gene match: 7. CDR1 SGHAT and CDR2 FQNNGV come from the germline V gene. CDR3 sequence: CASRQGQASYGYTF. The CDR3 bases are TGTGCCAGCAGACAGGGACAGGCCAGCTATGGCTACACCTTC.

CDR3 sequence reads: CASSEADRGSYNSPLHF. The CDR3 nucleotides read TGTGCCAGCAGTGAAGCCGATAGGGGCTCCTATAATTCACCCCTCCACTTT. This rearrangement joins TRBV6-1 to TRBJ1-6, with a tentative D call TRBD1 (5 bases). CDR1 is MNHNS and CDR2 is SASEGT in the germline V gene. The CDR3 is 17 amino acids. Between the trimmed V and J ends, which lost 0 bases and 0 bases, there was a span of 9 bases.

This chain joins TRBV3-1 (or the pseudogene TRBV3-2) and TRBJ1-2, with TRBD1 as a possible D gene (5 bases). The length of the CDR3 is 16 residues. Trimming shortened V by 0 bases and J by 4 bases, and 15 bases separated the two germline ends. From germline, CDR1 is LGHDT and CDR2 YNNKEL (reference sequence). This chain's CDR3 is CASSQDWKGRPYGYTF. CDR3 nucleotide sequence: TGTGCCAGCAGCCAAGATTGGAAGGGGCGCCCCTATGGCTACACCTTC.

The rearrangement uses TRBV21-1 and TRBJ1-3. TRBV21-1 is tagged as a pseudogene. The CDR3 has 16 residues. CDR3: CASSQSGGFSGNTIYF. The CDR3 coding sequence is TGTGCCAGCAGCCAATCGGGCGGGTTCTCTGGAAACACCATATATTTT.

In this sample, this clone turned up once. V gene TRBV9 combines with J gene TRBJ2-1; 10 bases map to TRBD2. This CDR3 spans 15 amino acids. The ends lost 2 bases at V and 4 bases at J; junction bases unmatched: 3. CDR1 is SGDLS and CDR2 is YYNGEE in the germline V gene. CDR3 DNA: TGTGCCAGCAGCGTTACTAGCGGGGCATACAATGAGCAGTTCTTC. Translation gives CASSVTSGAYNEQFF.

The V gene is TRBV27, the J gene TRBJ1-1; 10 nucleotides line up with TRBD1. The length of the CDR3 is 14 residues. Germline CDR1 and CDR2: MNHEY and SMNVEV (reference sequence). V shed 6 bases and J 5 bases; nucleotides not matched to a gene: 6. The CDR3 loop is CASSSDRGHTEAFF. The CDR3 DNA sequence: TGTGCCAGCAGCTCCGACAGGGGGCATACTGAAGCTTTCTTT.

For this clone: The same CDR3 arises from other DNA sequences in this sample as well. The V gene is TRBV18, the J gene TRBJ2-7, with D possibly TRBD1 on 5 matching bases. The V end lost 2 bases, the J end lost 4 bases, and 6 bases lay between the germline ends. CDR3 length: 12 residues. Germline CDR1 is KGHSH and CDR2 is LQKENI. The DNA for the CDR3 is TGTGCCAGCTCACCAAGGGGTTACGAGCAGTACTTC. Translated, it gives CASSPRGYEQYF.

This clone was counted once. V is TRBV5-1 and J is TRBJ1-1; D possibly corresponds to TRBD1 (5 bases). Between the trimmed V and J ends, which lost 1 base and 2 bases, there was a span of 12 bases. From germline, CDR1 is SGHRS and CDR2 YFSETQ. This CDR3 spans 15 amino acids. DNA for the CDR3: TGCGCCAGCAGCTTGATCGGGGCGGGAAACACTGAAGCTTTCTTT. This gives the protein CASSLIGAGNTEAFF.

This chain links TRBV7-2 with TRBJ2-5; tentative D call: TRBD2 (6 bases). Germline CDR1 is SGHTA and CDR2 is FQGNSA. V shed 4 bases and J shed 2 bases, with 14 bases lying between them. The CDR3 consists of 15 residues. CDR3 bases: TGTGCCAGCAGCTCACTAGCCGGCGGACAAGAGACCCAGTACTTC. Its protein product is CASSSLAGGQETQYF.

The rearrangement links TRBV16 to TRBJ2-3; 8 nucleotides agree with TRBD1. The J segment lost 4 bases and the V segment lost 3 bases, leaving 3 bases of the junction unmatched. The V gene's germline CDR1 is KGHSY and CDR2 FQNENV. There are 14 residues in the CDR3. The CDR3 is CASSHPGGADTQYF. CDR3 DNA: TGTGCCAGCAGCCATCCAGGGGGCGCAGATACGCAGTATTTT.

The J gene is TRBJ2-1, the V gene TRBV16; 10 nucleotides agree with TRBD2. J gave up 5 bases and V 3 bases, and 4 bases lay outside the gene matches. This CDR3 is 15 amino acids long. Germline values: CDR1 KGHSY, CDR2 FQNENV. Here the CDR3 DNA reads TGTGCCAGCAGCCACGGAGCGGGGGGGAACAATGAGCAGTTCTTC. This translates into CASSHGAGGNNEQFF.